A selection of T cell receptor beta chains follows, all from one sample in a study of PD-L1 blockade in urothelial cancer. Method: immunoSEQ multiplex PCR; TCRdb's copy keeps in-frame clones and lacks some. The sample shows tens of thousands of clones, around 74% of them seen only once. This sample comprised PBMCs, obtained around atezolizumab (anti-PD-L1) treatment. These receptors were collected from a man between 65 and 85 years old with urothelial cancer. CDR3s include the opening cysteine and the closing phenylalanine or tryptophan. The D gene is left open where the match is weak. A clone size is listed for some rows: how often the clone was seen (once, few, many), or a class if it is expanded.

CDR3: CASSLVLGGEQYF
DNA: TGTGCCAGCAGCTTAGTACTAGGGGGCGAGCAGTACTTC
J: TRBJ2-7
length: 13
size: -
V: TRBV11-2
D: -

CDR3: CASSQLGVPALYEQYF
DNA: TGCGCCAGCAGCCAACTAGGCGTGCCAGCCCTCTACGAGCAGTACTTC
J: TRBJ2-7
length: 16
size: -
V: TRBV4-1
D: -

CDR3: CASSAGQLQETQYF
DNA: TGTGCCAGCAGCGCGGGACAGCTCCAAGAGACCCAGTACTTC
J: TRBJ2-5
length: 14
size: few
V: TRBV9
D: TRBD1

CDR3: CASSLVAYEQYF
DNA: TGTGCCAGCAGCTTAGTAGCCTACGAGCAGTACTTC
J: TRBJ2-7
length: 12
size: -
V: TRBV7-8
D: -

CDR3: CASSVLAIYEQYF
DNA: TGTGCCAGCAGTGTACTAGCCATCTACGAGCAGTACTTC
J: TRBJ2-7
length: 13
size: -
V: TRBV2
D: -

CDR3: CASSMTPGLPGGELFF
DNA: TGCGCCAGCAGCATGACACCGGGACTGCCGGGTGGGGAGCTGTTTTTT
J: TRBJ2-2
length: 16
size: -
V: TRBV5-1
D: -

CDR3: CASSQVSSSQGYTQYF
DNA: TGCGCCAGCAGCCAAGTGTCTTCCAGCCAGGGTTATACGCAGTATTTT
J: TRBJ2-3
length: 16
size: once
V: TRBV4-1
D: -

CDR3: CASSLEGDPSPGSYEQYF
DNA: TGCGCCAGCAGCTTGGAGGGAGATCCTTCCCCGGGCTCCTACGAGCAGTACTTC
J: TRBJ2-7
length: 18
size: -
V: TRBV5-1
D: -

CDR3: CAWSVLGARQPQHF
DNA: TGTGCCTGGAGTGTACTTGGGGCAAGACAGCCCCAGCATTTT
J: TRBJ1-5
length: 14
size: -
V: TRBV30
D: -

CDR3: CASTESRGRSEKLFF
DNA: TGTGCCAGCACCGAATCGAGGGGGCGCTCGGAAAAACTGTTTTTT
J: TRBJ1-4
length: 15
size: -
V: TRBV28
D: TRBD1

CDR3: CASSLTGRETQYF
DNA: TGTGCCAGCAGCCTCACAGGGAGAGAGACCCAGTACTTC
J: TRBJ2-5
length: 13
size: -
V: TRBV11-3
D: -

CDR3: CASSLVGGGSSYNEQFF
DNA: TGTGCCAGCAGCTTAGTCGGGGGGGGTAGCTCCTACAATGAGCAGTTCTTC
J: TRBJ2-1
length: 17
size: -
V: TRBV11-3
D: TRBD2

CDR3: CASSWTGSYAESTDTQYF
DNA: TGCGCCAGCAGCTGGACGGGGTCCTACGCGGAAAGCACAGATACGCAGTATTTT
J: TRBJ2-3
length: 18
size: -
V: TRBV5-1
D: -

CDR3: CASSFTNFDNEQFF
DNA: TGTGCCAGCAGCTTTACTAACTTTGACAATGAGCAGTTCTTC
J: TRBJ2-1
length: 14
size: -
V: TRBV5-6
D: -

CDR3: CASSFDKRSNTEAFF
DNA: TGTGCCAGCAGCTTTGACAAAAGGTCGAACACTGAAGCTTTCTTT
J: TRBJ1-1
length: 15
size: few
V: TRBV5-6
D: -

CDR3: CSARLRYGYTF
DNA: TGCAGTGCTAGGTTGAGATATGGCTACACCTTC
J: TRBJ1-2
length: 11
size: -
V: TRBV20-1
D: -